Shown below are 10 T cell receptor beta chains from a single sample sequenced in a study of T cell responses to AZD1222 COVID-19 vaccine (dated by TCRdb to about 2021). The method was the immunoSEQ multiplex PCR assay. Drawn from immuneACCESS, this table holds only the in-frame rearrangements with V and J called that TCRdb kept. Clones are partly lost; checked studies trace under half to an unresolved V gene and leave the rest unexplained. In all, the sample holds over 65,000 clones, and about nine tenths of those were seen once. The biggest ten clones account for approximately 7% of the sample. Per the publication, the time point label means: baseline before first vaccination. The specimen was peripheral blood, collected on day 0 of AZD1222 vaccination. The receptors were sampled from an adult in good health.

The V and J genes are TRBV19 and TRBJ2-3; 7 nucleotides match TRBD2. From germline, CDR1 is LNHDA and CDR2 SQIVND (reference sequence). The J segment lost 4 bases and the V segment lost 5 bases, leaving 6 bases of the junction unmatched. The CDR3 length is 14 residues. The CDR3 region has the DNA TGTGCCAGTAGTCTTACTAGCGTCCCAGATACGCAGTATTTT. This encodes CASSLTSVPDTQYF.

The chain has TRBV28 and TRBJ2-7; 9 bases are shared with TRBD1. The ends lost 8 bases at V and 4 bases at J; junction bases unmatched: 0. This CDR3 spans 11 amino acids. Germline CDR1 MDHEN, CDR2 SYDVKM. CDR3: CASDRGYEQYF. For the CDR3, the DNA is TGTGCCAGCGACAGGGGGTACGAGCAGTACTTC.

The V gene is TRBV27, the J gene TRBJ2-1, with 12 nucleotides matching TRBD2. Looked up from germline, CDR1 is MNHEY and CDR2 is SMNVEV (reference sequence). The CDR3 loop spans 16 amino acids. V was clipped by 3 bases and J by 6 bases; unmatched bases: 6. CDR3 in amino acids: CASSFLAGGPRNEQFF. For the CDR3, the DNA is TGTGCCAGCAGTTTCCTAGCGGGAGGGCCTCGCAATGAGCAGTTCTTC.

This chain connects TRBV19 to TRBJ1-2; D is undetermined. Germline V gene data show CDR1 as LNHDA and CDR2 as SQIVND (reference sequence). CDR3 size: 13 residues. V was pared by 7 bases and J by 4 bases, with 13 bases between. The CDR3 DNA reads as TGTGCCAGTACCCTGGGCCGAGGCTATGGCTACACCTTC. Residues: CASTLGRGYGYTF.

The chain uses TRBV2 and TRBJ1-1; no firm D call. The CDR3 totals 12 residues. V lost 8 bases and J 0 bases, leaving 7 bases between the germline ends. The germline V gene encodes CDR1 SNHLY and CDR2 FYNNEI. CDR3 nucleotide sequence: TGTGCCAGCGGGGTAGTGAACACTGAAGCTTTCTTT. It codes for CASGVVNTEAFF.

This clone was recorded only once. The V call is TRBV28, the J call TRBJ1-5; the match to TRBD1 covers 9 bases. Germline CDR1 and CDR2: MDHEN and SYDVKM. The trim removed 2 bases at V and 5 bases at J, leaving 7 bases unmatched. This CDR3 has 16 amino acids. CDR3 residues: CASSLNTGGLDQPQHF. CDR3 in DNA: TGTGCCAGCAGTTTAAATACAGGGGGCCTTGATCAGCCCCAGCATTTT.

The chain combines TRBV6-5 with TRBJ2-5; D is ambiguous. Germline CDR1 and CDR2: MNHEY and SVGAGI. The CDR3 runs to 14 residues. The V and J ends lost 4 bases and 5 bases respectively, with 14 bases between them. In DNA, the CDR3 is TGTGCCAGCAGTTCCCCCAAAGCGAGGGAGACCCAGTACTTC. Its protein is CASSSPKARETQYF.

V is TRBV18 and J is TRBJ1-6, with a possible D match to TRBD1 (5 bases). Germline V CDR1 and CDR2: KGHSH, LQKENI. The CDR3 sequence is 16 residues long. V was cut by 4 bases and J by 7 bases, with 17 bases left in between. Here the CDR3 reads CASSLGGTGANSPLHF. The CDR3 nucleotides are TGTGCCAGCTCACTCGGTGGGACCGGGGCAAATTCACCCCTCCACTTT. Using reference TRBV18 and TRBJ1-6 for the parts outside the CDR3, the full variable domain is NAGVMQNPRHLVRRRGQEARLRCSPMKGHSHVYWYRQLPEEGLKFMVYLQKENIIDESGMPKERFSAEFPKEGPSILRIQQVVRGDSAAYFCASSLGGTGANSPLHFGNGTRLTVT.

This clone came up once. The chain recombines TRBV4-1 with TRBJ1-3, with D unclear. CDR3 size: 15 residues. Per the germline V gene, CDR1 is MGHRA and CDR2 is YSYEKL. Trimming stripped 0 bases from V and 5 bases from J, with 11 bases between. The CDR3 here is CASSQEVTFRNTIYF. CDR3 DNA sequence: TGCGCCAGCAGCCAAGAAGTGACATTTAGAAACACCATATATTTT.

The genes are TRBV29-1 and TRBJ1-2; perhaps TRBD1 as D (5 bases). Trimming took off 1 base at V and 9 bases at J, with 15 bases between the two ends. This CDR3 has 13 amino acids. Germline V gene sequence: CDR1 SQVTM, CDR2 ANQGSEA. CDR3 sequence: CSVEVLGEWSYTF. For the CDR3, the DNA is TGCAGCGTTGAAGTACTAGGGGAGTGGAGCTACACCTTC.